This T cell receptor (beta chain) was observed in a study of cytomegalovirus exposure and HLA in healthy donors. Looking at the study overall: A subsequent analysis stated that the 100 to 150 validation repertoires were run on the same platform as the approximately 700 first-cohort repertoires. General study results and limits: In vitro experiments confirmed that a few CMV-associated chains were specific for CMV antigens. Reports credit the classifier with highly specific, highly sensitive diagnosis of cytomegalovirus status.

Data came from immunoSEQ multiplex PCR; TCRdb stores just in-frame clones and leaves some out. In the table there are about 240,000 clones, around 87% of which are singletons. Germline V gene lookup returns CDR1 SGHRS and CDR2 YFSETQ. Deletions cut 4 bases from V and 1 base from J, with 8 bases between. The CDR3 consists of 13 residues. Concerning this clone itself: Antigen specificity is unknown. Other DNA sequences of this sample code for an identical CDR3.

The sample taken for sequencing was PBMCs. The clonotype comes from a woman aged 25 to 45 in good health and CMV-seropositive. The V and J genes are TRBV5-1 and TRBJ1-1; D might be TRBD1 (5 bases). CDR3 sequence (DNA): TGCGCCAGCAGCCTCGACAGGAACACTGAAGCTTTCTTT. It translates to CASSLDRNTEAFF.